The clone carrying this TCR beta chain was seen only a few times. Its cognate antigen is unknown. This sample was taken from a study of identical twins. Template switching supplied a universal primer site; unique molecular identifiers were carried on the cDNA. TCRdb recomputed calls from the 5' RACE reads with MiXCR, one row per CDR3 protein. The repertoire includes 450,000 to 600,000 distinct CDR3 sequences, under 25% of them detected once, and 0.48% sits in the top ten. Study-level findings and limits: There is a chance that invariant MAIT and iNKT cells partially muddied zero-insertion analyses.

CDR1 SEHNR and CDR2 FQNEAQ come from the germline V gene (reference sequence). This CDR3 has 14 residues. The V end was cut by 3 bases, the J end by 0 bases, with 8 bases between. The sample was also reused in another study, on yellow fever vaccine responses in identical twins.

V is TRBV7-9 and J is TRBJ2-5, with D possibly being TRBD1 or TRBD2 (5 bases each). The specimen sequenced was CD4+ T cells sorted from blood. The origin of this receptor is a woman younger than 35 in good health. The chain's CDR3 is CASSFGTNQETQYF. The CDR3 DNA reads TGTGCCAGCAGCTTCGGGACGAACCAAGAGACCCAGTACTTC.